One sample yielded the 23 T cell receptor beta chains listed below, sequenced in a study of identical twins. TCRdb processed the 5' RACE reads anew with MiXCR; each CDR3 protein has one entry. Seen here are hundreds of thousands of distinct CDR3 sequences, 15% to 20% observed once, and the top ten hold roughly 13%. These data were also filed under a second study, of T cells expressing NK-cell markers.

Sequenced sample: PBMCs. The receptors shown here come from a woman younger than 30 in good health.

The chain combines TRBV5-1 with TRBJ2-3, with D uncertain. CDR3 length equals 15 residues. CDR1 and CDR2 (germline): SGHRS, YFSETQ. The germline V and J ends were trimmed by 0 bases and 4 bases, with 12 bases remaining between them. In nucleotides, the CDR3 is TGCGCCAGCAGCTTGGAGTGGTTCGGATCAGATACGCAGTATTTT. Its translation is CASSLEWFGSDTQYF.

The CDR3 region is CSVAFHTEAFF. CDR3 sequence (DNA): TGCAGCGTCGCGTTCCACACTGAAGCTTTCTTT. The chain employs TRBV29-1 and TRBJ1-1; D unresolved. The CDR3 is 11 amino acids. The ends were cut back, 6 bases at V and 3 bases at J, with 8 bases in the middle. Germline CDR1 SQVTM, CDR2 ANQGSEA.

The chain uses TRBV10-3 and TRBJ2-7, with a possible D match to TRBD1 (6 bases). The CDR3 extends over 15 amino acids. CDR1 is ENHRY and CDR2 is SYGVKD in the germline V gene. The V and J ends lost 5 bases and 5 bases respectively, with 19 bases between them. Written as DNA, the CDR3 is TGTGCCATCAGTCGGAACTCCGGGACAATAAACGAGCAGTACTTC. This encodes CAISRNSGTINEQYF.

The CDR3 region has the DNA TGTGCCAGCAGAGTACCCCGGGGCAGCCAAAACTATGGCTACACCTTC. Protein: CASRVPRGSQNYGYTF. The chain uses TRBV6-1 and TRBJ1-2; D perhaps matches TRBD1 (5 bases). Germline V gene sequence: CDR1 MNHNS, CDR2 SASEGT. Trimming pared 6 bases from V and 2 bases from J, leaving 19 bases between. The CDR3 runs 16 residues.

The table lists this clonotype with many counts. This sequence joins TRBV27 and TRBJ2-7, with 7 bases lining up with TRBD1. The V and J ends lost 0 bases and 2 bases, in that order; junction bases with no gene match: 4. From germline, CDR1 is MNHEY and CDR2 SMNVEV (reference sequence). The CDR3 consists of 15 residues. The CDR3 sequence is CASSLSGTVAYEQYF. CDR3 DNA: TGTGCCAGCAGTTTATCAGGGACAGTGGCCTACGAGCAGTACTTC.

This clonotype was found a few times. The chain couples TRBV21-1 to TRBJ2-5. TRBV21-1 is assigned pseudogene status. CDR3 length equals 12 residues. The CDR3 sequence: CASRVRQETQYF. Written as DNA, the CDR3 is TGTGCCAGCAGAGTGCGTCAAGAGACCCAGTACTTC.

The V and J genes are TRBV5-1 and TRBJ2-1; D is ambiguous. The CDR3 covers 16 residues. Germline assignment: CDR1 SGHRS and CDR2 YFSETQ. V was cut by 0 bases and J by 9 bases, with 19 bases left in between. The CDR3 DNA sequence: TGCGCCAGCAGCTTGGCCGGTGGGCCAGGTCTCCGTGAGCAGTTCTTC. Protein product: CASSLAGGPGLREQFF.

The chain links TRBV7-3 to TRBJ2-5, with D perhaps TRBD1 or TRBD2 (6 bases each). CDR1 is SGHTA and CDR2 is FQGTGA in the germline V gene. There are 15 residues in the CDR3. The ends were cut back, 5 bases at V and 1 base at J, with 14 bases in the middle. CDR3: CASSLRGGIQETQYF. In DNA form, the CDR3 reads TGTGCCAGCAGCCTTAGAGGGGGGATCCAAGAGACCCAGTACTTC. Full variable domain (missing parts from reference TRBV7-3 and TRBJ2-5): GAGVSQTPSNKVTEKGKYVELRCDPISGHTALYWYRQSLGQGPEFLIYFQGTGAADDSGLPNDRFFAVRPEGSVSTLKIQRTERGDSAVYLCASSLRGGIQETQYFGPGTRLLVL.

V is TRBV20-1 and J is TRBJ2-5; D may be TRBD1 (6 bases). Germline CDR1 and CDR2: DFQATT and SNEGSKA (reference sequence). The CDR3 has 16 amino acids. V was cut by 5 bases and J by 5 bases, with 24 bases left in between. In nucleotides, the CDR3 is TGCAGTGCTCAGGGGTTCTACTCCACCCCACGGGAGACCCAGTACTTC. Its protein is CSAQGFYSTPRETQYF.

A few counts support this clonotype. V gene TRBV5-1 combines with J gene TRBJ2-3; 9 bases line up with TRBD2. Unmatched junction bases numbered 3, after V lost 1 base and J lost 6 bases. The CDR3 sequence is 14 residues long. Germline V gene data show CDR1 as SGHRS and CDR2 as YFSETQ. This CDR3 is CASSLYSGSDTQYF. CDR3 coding DNA: TGCGCCAGCAGCTTGTATAGCGGGAGTGATACGCAGTATTTT.

The chain couples TRBV5-1 to TRBJ2-7; TRBD1 is a possible D gene (6 bases). The V and J ends lost 4 bases and 3 bases respectively, with 14 bases between them. Germline assignment: CDR1 SGHRS and CDR2 YFSETQ. The CDR3 contains 14 residues. CDR3 nucleotide sequence: TGCGCCAGCAGCAACCGGGACATCGGCTACGAGCAGTACTTC. Its translation: CASSNRDIGYEQYF.

At least ten counts were recorded for this clonotype. The rearrangement uses TRBV11-2 and TRBJ2-1; weak D call: TRBD2 (6 bases). Germline V gene data show CDR1 as SGHAT and CDR2 as FQNNGV. Between the trimmed V and J ends, which lost 5 bases and 6 bases, there was a span of 14 bases. CDR3 length: 14 amino acids. CDR3 coding DNA: TGTGCCAGCAGCCCTAGAGCCGGGGGCAATGAGCAGTTCTTC. It translates to CASSPRAGGNEQFF.

The rearrangement joins TRBV12-3 or TRBV12-4 to TRBJ1-6; tentatively, D is TRBD1 (6 bases). CDR3 size: 14 residues. V shed 4 bases and J shed 8 bases, with 12 bases lying between them. The DNA for the CDR3 is TGTGCCAGCAGTTCCACAGGGTCGGATTCACCCCTCCACTTT. It yields the protein CASSSTGSDSPLHF.

This clonotype has a handful of counts. As DNA, the CDR3 is TGTGCTAGTGGTTCCGGACAGGGCAAAAACATTCAGTACTTC. Translated, it gives CASGSGQGKNIQYF. The chain carries TRBV12-5 and TRBJ2-4; the match to TRBD1 covers 8 bases. The CDR3 is 14 amino acids. Trimming cost V 4 bases and J 3 bases; bases outside gene matches: 2. Germline CDR1 and CDR2: LGHNT and FRNRAP.

This clonotype has just a few counts. The CDR3 here is CATKRGRSYEQYF. CDR3 DNA: TGTGCCACAAAGAGAGGCCGCTCCTACGAGCAGTACTTC. The chain joins TRBV6-1 to TRBJ2-7; D call uncertain. Trimming removed 10 bases at V and 0 bases at J, with 13 bases between. The CDR3 runs to 13 residues. Per the germline V gene, CDR1 is MNHNS and CDR2 is SASEGT.

The chain recombines TRBV3-1 with TRBJ2-3, with D perhaps being TRBD1 or TRBD2 (5 bases each). The CDR3 consists of 14 residues. The V and J ends lost 6 bases and 1 base respectively, with 11 bases between them. Germline V gene lookup returns CDR1 LGHDT and CDR2 YNNKEL (reference sequence). This chain's CDR3 is CASRPLGRTDTQYF. DNA for the CDR3: TGTGCCAGCAGACCCCTGGGACGCACAGATACGCAGTATTTT.

This chain links TRBV5-1 with TRBJ2-2; D possibly corresponds to TRBD2 (6 bases). Trimming removed 4 bases from V and 10 bases from J, with 14 bases in between. Germline V gene data show CDR1 as SGHRS and CDR2 as YFSETQ. This CDR3 has 13 residues. The CDR3 sequence: CASSEQGGVELFF. CDR3 bases: TGCGCCAGCAGCGAGCAGGGAGGTGTGGAGCTGTTTTTT.

In its sample, this clonotype was seen a few times. For the CDR3, the DNA is TGCAGTGCCCCACCCCCCTCATTCGACACAGATACGCAGTATTTT. Amino acids: CSAPPPSFDTDTQYF. The V and J genes are TRBV20-1 and TRBJ2-3; the D is unclear. The CDR3 extends over 15 amino acids. Germline assignment: CDR1 DFQATT and CDR2 SNEGSKA (reference sequence). The germline V and J ends were trimmed by 6 bases and 2 bases, with 18 bases remaining between them.

This clonotype was recorded a few times. CDR3 residues: CASSNLDREYNSPLHF. CDR3 DNA sequence: TGTGCCAGCAGCAATTTGGACAGGGAATATAATTCACCCCTCCACTTT. V usage is TRBV21-1 and J usage is TRBJ1-6; TRBD1, as called in the table, went unchecked against the DNA. TRBV21-1 is a recognized pseudogene. CDR3 size: 16 residues.

Only a few counts were recorded for this clonotype. The chain employs TRBV12-3 or TRBV12-4 and TRBJ1-2; D perhaps matches TRBD1 (6 bases). The CDR3 sequence is 13 residues long. V was cut by 3 bases and J by 8 bases, with 13 bases left in between. DNA of the CDR3: TGTGCCAGCAGTTTCGGGGGGGCGCCGGGCTACACCTTC. This codes for CASSFGGAPGYTF.

The rearrangement joins TRBV6-2 or TRBV6-3 to TRBJ1-1; D is unresolved. In germline, CDR1 is MNHEY, CDR2 SVGEGT. The CDR3 covers 10 residues. V was cut by 11 bases and J by 7 bases, with 11 bases left in between. The CDR3, as DNA: TGTGCCTCCGGACGGGGTGAAGCTTTCTTT. Protein sequence: CASGRGEAFF.

To note about this clonotype: This may be a read error: a much more frequent sequence differs by one nucleotide. The rearrangement joins TRBV6-5 to TRBJ2-2; D may correspond to TRBD1 or TRBD2 (5 bases each). V gave up 7 bases and J gave up 11 bases, with 11 bases separating them. The germline V gene encodes CDR1 MNHEY and CDR2 SVGAGI. CDR3 length: 11 residues. CDR3 bases: TGTGCCAGCATATGGGACGCAGAGCTGTTTTTT. It translates to CASIWDAELFF.

In this sample, this clonotype turned up a few times. V usage is TRBV3-1 and J usage is TRBJ2-3; TRBD2 matches at 12 bases. The CDR3 sequence is 15 residues long. Germline V gives CDR1 LGHDT, CDR2 YNNKEL (reference sequence). V lost 2 bases, J lost 6 bases, and 3 bases stayed unmatched. The CDR3 DNA reads as TGTGCCAGCAGCCAACTAGCGGGGGGGTTGGATACGCAGTATTTT. Translating it yields CASSQLAGGLDTQYF.